This T cell receptor beta chain is drawn from a study of cytomegalovirus exposure and HLA in healthy donors. The PCR was carried out with 60 Vbeta primers and 13 Jbeta primers. Repertoires were generated with immunoSEQ multiplex PCR, while TCRdb's copy carries only in-frame clones and drops some. The sample has some 150,000 clones; 75% to 80% are singletons. This receptor was identified in a middle-aged man in good health and CMV-seropositive. The source material was PBMCs.

CDR3 DNA sequence: TGTGCCAGCAGCTTCTCCGAAGCCGGTAATGATGAGCAGTTCTTC. Amino acids: CASSFSEAGNDEQFF. The chain couples TRBV13 to TRBJ2-1; D call uncertain. The V gene lost 3 bases and the J gene lost 8 bases, with 17 bases spanning the gap. Germline V CDR1 and CDR2: PRHDT, FYEKMQ (reference sequence). This CDR3 is built from 15 residues.